Given below is one T cell receptor (beta chain) in context. The sample originates from a study of shared clonotypes between healthy human individuals. Background on the study: Three plates each covered CD4 naive and memory; CD8 naive two, CD8 memory one.

This CDR3 comprises 14 residues. V lost 9 bases, J lost 4 bases, and 15 bases lay in between. Germline loops: CDR1 SNHLY, CDR2 FYNNEI. This table comes from immunoSEQ multiplex PCR, and its TCRdb copy is limited to in-frame clones, with some not included. The profile shows 1.4 million or so clones, 98% to 99% of them singletons. The TCR comes from a man aged 30 to 39 in good health. Sequencing used naive CD4+ T cells sorted from blood. As to subset: CD45RA+ positively selected. V is TRBV2 and J is TRBJ1-4; perhaps TRBD1 as D (5 bases). CDR3 loop: CARGGVGLNEKLFF. As DNA, the CDR3 is TGTGCCAGGGGGGGAGTCGGTCTTAATGAAAAACTGTTTTTT. The full variable domain, with the rest looked up from reference TRBV2 and TRBJ1-4, is EPEVTQTPSHQVTQMGQEVILRCVPISNHLYFYWYRQILGQKVEFLVSFYNNEISEKSEIFDDQFSVERPDGSNFTLKIRSTKLEDSAMYFCARGGVGLNEKLFFGSGTQLSVL.